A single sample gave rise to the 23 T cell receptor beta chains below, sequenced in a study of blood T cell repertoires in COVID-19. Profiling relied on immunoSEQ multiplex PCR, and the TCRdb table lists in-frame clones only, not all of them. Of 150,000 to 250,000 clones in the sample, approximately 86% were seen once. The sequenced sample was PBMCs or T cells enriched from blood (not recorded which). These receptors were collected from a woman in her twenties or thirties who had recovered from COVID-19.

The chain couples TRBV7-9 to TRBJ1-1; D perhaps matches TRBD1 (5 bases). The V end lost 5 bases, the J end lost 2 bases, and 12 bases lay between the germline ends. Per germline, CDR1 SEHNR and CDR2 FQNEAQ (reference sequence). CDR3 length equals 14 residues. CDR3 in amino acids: CASSALGGNTEAFF. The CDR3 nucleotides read TGTGCCAGCAGCGCACTCGGGGGAAACACTGAAGCTTTCTTT. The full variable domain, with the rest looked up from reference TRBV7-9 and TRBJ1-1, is DTGVSQNPRHKITKRGQNVTFRCDPISEHNRLYWYRQTLGQGPEFLTYFQNEAQLEKSRLLSDRFSAERPKGSFSTLEIQRTEQGDSAMYLCASSALGGNTEAFFGQGTRLTVV.

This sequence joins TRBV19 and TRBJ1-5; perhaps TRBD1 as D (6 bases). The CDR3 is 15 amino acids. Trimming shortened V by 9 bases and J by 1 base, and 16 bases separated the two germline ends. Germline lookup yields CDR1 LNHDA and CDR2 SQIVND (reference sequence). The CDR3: CASDRTDSSNQPQHF. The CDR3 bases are TGTGCCAGCGATCGAACGGACAGCAGCAATCAGCCCCAGCATTTT.

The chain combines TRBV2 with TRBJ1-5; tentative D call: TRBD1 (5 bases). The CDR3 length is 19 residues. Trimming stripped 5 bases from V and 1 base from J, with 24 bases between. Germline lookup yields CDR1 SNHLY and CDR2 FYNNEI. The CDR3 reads CASSRLGRGTQDSNQPQHF. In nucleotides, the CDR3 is TGTGCCAGCAGTCGGCTGGGGCGAGGAACGCAGGACAGCAATCAGCCCCAGCATTTT.

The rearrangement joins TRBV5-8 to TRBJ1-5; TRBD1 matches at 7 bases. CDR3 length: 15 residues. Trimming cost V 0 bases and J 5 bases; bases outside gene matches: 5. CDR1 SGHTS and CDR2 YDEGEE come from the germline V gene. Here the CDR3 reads CASSLEGRGDQPQHF. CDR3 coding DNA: TGTGCCAGCAGCTTGGAGGGCAGGGGGGATCAGCCCCAGCATTTT.

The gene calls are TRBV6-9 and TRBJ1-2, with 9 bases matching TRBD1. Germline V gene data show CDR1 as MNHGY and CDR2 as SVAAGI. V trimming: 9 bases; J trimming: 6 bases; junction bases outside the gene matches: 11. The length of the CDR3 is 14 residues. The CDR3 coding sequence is TGTGCCAGTAGAACCCCTAGGACAGGGGATGGCTACACCTTC. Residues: CASRTPRTGDGYTF.

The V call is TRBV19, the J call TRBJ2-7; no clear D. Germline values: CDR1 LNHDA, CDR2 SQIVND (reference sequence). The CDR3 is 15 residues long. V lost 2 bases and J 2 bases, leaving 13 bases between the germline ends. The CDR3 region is CASSIQVHLTYEQYF. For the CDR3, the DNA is TGTGCCAGTAGTATACAGGTGCACCTTACCTACGAGCAGTACTTC.

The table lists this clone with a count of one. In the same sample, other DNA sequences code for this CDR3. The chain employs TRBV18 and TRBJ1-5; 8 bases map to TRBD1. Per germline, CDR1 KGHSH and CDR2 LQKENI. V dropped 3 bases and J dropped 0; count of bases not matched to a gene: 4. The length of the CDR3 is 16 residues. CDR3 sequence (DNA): TGTGCCAGCTCACCGGGGACAGGTAATAGCAATCAGCCCCAGCATTTT. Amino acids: CASSPGTGNSNQPQHF.

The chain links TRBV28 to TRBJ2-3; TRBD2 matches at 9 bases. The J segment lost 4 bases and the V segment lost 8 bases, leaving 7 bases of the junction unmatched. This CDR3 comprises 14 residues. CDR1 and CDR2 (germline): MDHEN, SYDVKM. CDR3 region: CASFSSGVPDTQYF. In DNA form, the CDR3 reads TGTGCCAGCTTCTCTAGCGGGGTCCCAGATACGCAGTATTTT. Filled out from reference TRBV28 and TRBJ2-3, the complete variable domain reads DVKVTQSSRYLVKRTGEKVFLECVQDMDHENMFWYRQDPGLGLRLIYFSYDVKMKEKGDIPEGYSVSREKKERFSLILESASTNQTSMYLCASFSSGVPDTQYFGPGTRLTVL.

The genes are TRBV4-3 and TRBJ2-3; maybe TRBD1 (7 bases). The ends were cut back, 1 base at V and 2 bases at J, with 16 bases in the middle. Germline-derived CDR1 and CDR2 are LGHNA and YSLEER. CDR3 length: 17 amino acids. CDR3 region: CASSQVAGQTYTDTQYF. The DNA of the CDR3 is TGCGCCAGCAGCCAAGTCGCGGGACAGACATACACAGATACGCAGTATTTT.

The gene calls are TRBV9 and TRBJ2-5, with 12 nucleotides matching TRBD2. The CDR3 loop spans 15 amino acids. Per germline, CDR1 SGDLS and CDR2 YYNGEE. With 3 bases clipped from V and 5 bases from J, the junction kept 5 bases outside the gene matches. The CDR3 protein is CASSASGGAYETQYF. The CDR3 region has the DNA TGTGCCAGCAGCGCTAGCGGGGGGGCTTACGAGACCCAGTACTTC.

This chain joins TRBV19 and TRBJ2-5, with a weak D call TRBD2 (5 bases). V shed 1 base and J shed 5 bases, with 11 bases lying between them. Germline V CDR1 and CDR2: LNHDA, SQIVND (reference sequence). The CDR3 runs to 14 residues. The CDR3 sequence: CASSIGTRGETQYF. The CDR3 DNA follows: TGTGCCAGTAGTATAGGTACTAGAGGGGAGACCCAGTACTTC.

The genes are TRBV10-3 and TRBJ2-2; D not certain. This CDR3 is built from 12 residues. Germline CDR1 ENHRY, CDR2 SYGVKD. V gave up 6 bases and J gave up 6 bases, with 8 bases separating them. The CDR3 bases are TGTGCCATCAGAGCTAGTGCCGGGGAGCTGTTTTTT. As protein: CAIRASAGELFF.

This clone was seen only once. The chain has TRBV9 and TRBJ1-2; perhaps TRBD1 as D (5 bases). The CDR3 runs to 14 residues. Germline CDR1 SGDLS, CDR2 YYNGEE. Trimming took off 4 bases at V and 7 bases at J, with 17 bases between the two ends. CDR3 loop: CASSPRRGEFGYTF. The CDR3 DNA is TGTGCCAGCAGCCCCCGGAGGGGAGAGTTTGGCTACACCTTC.

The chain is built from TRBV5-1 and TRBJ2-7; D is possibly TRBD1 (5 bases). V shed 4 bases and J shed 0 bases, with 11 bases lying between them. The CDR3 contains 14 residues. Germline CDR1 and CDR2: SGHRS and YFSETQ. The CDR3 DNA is TGCGCCAGCAGCCTACAGGACAACTCCTACGAGCAGTACTTC. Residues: CASSLQDNSYEQYF.

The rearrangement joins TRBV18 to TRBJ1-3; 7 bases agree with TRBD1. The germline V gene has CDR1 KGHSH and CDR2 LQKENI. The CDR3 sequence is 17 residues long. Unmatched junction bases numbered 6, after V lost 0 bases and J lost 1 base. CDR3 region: CASSPPGQAYSGNTIYF. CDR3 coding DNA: TGTGCCAGCTCACCACCCGGACAGGCCTATTCTGGAAACACCATATATTTT.

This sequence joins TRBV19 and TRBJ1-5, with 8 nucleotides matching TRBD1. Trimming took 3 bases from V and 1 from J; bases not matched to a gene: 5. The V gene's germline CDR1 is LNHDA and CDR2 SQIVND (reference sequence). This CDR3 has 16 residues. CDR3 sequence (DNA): TGTGCCAGTAGTATCCGACAGGGGTTAAGCAATCAGCCCCAGCATTTT. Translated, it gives CASSIRQGLSNQPQHF. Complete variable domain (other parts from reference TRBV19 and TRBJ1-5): DGGITQSPKYLFRKEGQNVTLSCEQNLNHDAMYWYRQDPGQGLRLIYYSQIVNDFQKGDIAEGYSVSREKKESFPLTVTSAQKNPTAFYLCASSIRQGLSNQPQHFGDGTRLSIL.

The CDR3 nucleotides read TGTGCCAGCAGTGGACAGGGGTCGAGCTATGGCTACACCTTC. Amino acids: CASSGQGSSYGYTF. V and J are TRBV25-1 and TRBJ1-2; TRBD1 aligns across 8 bases. V was pared by 4 bases and J by 4 bases, with 5 bases of the junction left unmatched. The germline V gene has CDR1 MGHDK and CDR2 SYGVNS. The CDR3 consists of 14 residues.

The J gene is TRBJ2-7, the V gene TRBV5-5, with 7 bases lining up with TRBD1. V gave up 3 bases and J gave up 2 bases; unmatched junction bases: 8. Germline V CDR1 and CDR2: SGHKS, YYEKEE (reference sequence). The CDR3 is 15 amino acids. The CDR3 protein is CASSYTLTGTYEQYF. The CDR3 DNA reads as TGTGCCAGCAGCTATACACTGACAGGGACCTACGAGCAGTACTTC.

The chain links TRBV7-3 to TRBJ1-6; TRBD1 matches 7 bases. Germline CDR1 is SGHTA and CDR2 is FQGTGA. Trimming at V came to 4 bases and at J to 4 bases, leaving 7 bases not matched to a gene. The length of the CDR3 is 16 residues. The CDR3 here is CASSSNPGQYNSPLHF. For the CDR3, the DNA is TGTGCCAGCAGCTCAAACCCGGGACAGTATAATTCACCCCTCCACTTT. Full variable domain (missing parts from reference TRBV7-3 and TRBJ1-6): GAGVSQTPSNKVTEKGKYVELRCDPISGHTALYWYRQSLGQGPEFLIYFQGTGAADDSGLPNDRFFAVRPEGSVSTLKIQRTERGDSAVYLCASSSNPGQYNSPLHFGNGTRLTVT.

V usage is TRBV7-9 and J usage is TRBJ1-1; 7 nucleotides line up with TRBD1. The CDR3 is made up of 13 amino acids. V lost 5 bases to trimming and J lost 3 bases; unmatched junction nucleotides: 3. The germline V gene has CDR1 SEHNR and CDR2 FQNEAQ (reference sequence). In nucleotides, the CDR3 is TGTGCCAGCAGCCAACAGGGGTACACTGAAGCTTTCTTT. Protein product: CASSQQGYTEAFF.

The CDR3 DNA follows: TGTGCCAGCAGCTTAGCCGGACAGGGGCGGAACACTGAAGCTTTCTTT. Its translation is CASSLAGQGRNTEAFF. The chain has TRBV11-3 and TRBJ1-1; 9 nucleotides agree with TRBD1. Germline V gene data show CDR1 as SGHNT and CDR2 as YENEEA. V dropped 1 base and J dropped 1; count of bases not matched to a gene: 4. This CDR3 has 16 residues. Using reference TRBV11-3 and TRBJ1-1 for the parts outside the CDR3, the full variable domain is EAGVVQSPRYKIIEKKQPVAFWCNPISGHNTLYWYLQNLGQGPELLIRYENEEAVDDSQLPKDRFSAERLKGVDSTLKIQPAELGDSAVYLCASSLAGQGRNTEAFFGQGTRLTVV.

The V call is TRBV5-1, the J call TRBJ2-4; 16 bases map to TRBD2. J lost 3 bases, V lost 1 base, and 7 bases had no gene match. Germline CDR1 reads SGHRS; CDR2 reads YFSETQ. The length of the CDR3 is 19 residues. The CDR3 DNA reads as TGCGCCAGCAGCTTGCGGGGACTAGCGGGAGGGCCGGACAAAAACATTCAGTACTTC. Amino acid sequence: CASSLRGLAGGPDKNIQYF.

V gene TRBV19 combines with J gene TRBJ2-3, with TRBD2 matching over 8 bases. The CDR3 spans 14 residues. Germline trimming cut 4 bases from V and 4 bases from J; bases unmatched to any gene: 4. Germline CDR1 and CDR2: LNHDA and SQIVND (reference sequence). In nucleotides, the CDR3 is TGTGCCAGTAGTAAACCGGGACTAGCAGATACGCAGTATTTT. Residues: CASSKPGLADTQYF.